This TCR beta chain was sequenced during a study of control samples from healthy donors and cancer patients. Data came from immunoSEQ multiplex PCR; TCRdb stores just in-frame clones and leaves some out. The sample gives around 140,000 clones, roughly 89% of which show up once; roughly 6% is in the top ten. Germline assignment: CDR1 LNHDA and CDR2 SQIVND (reference sequence). This CDR3 region has 16 residues. V shed 1 base, J shed 5 bases, and the junction held 7 bases outside the gene matches. The receptor's source is a man between 18 and 35 years old in good health. Source material: blood. The rearrangement links TRBV19 to TRBJ2-1; 8 nucleotides agree with TRBD2. CDR3 DNA: TGTGCCAGTAGTATAGCGGGGGGGGCGACTAACAATGAGCAGTTCTTC. Protein: CASSIAGGATNNEQFF. Full variable domain (remainder filled in from reference TRBV19 and TRBJ2-1): DGGITQSPKYLFRKEGQNVTLSCEQNLNHDAMYWYRQDPGQGLRLIYYSQIVNDFQKGDIAEGYSVSREKKESFPLTVTSAQKNPTAFYLCASSIAGGATNNEQFFGPGTRLTVL.